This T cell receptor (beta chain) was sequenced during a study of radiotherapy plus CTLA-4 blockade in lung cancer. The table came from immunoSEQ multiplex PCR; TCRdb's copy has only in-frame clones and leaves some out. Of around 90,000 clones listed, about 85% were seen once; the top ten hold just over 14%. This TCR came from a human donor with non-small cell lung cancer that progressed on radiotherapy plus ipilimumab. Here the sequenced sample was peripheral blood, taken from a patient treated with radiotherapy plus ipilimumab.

For the CDR3, the DNA is TGTGCCAGCAGCTTAGTTGAAACAGGGTTCAGTTATGGCTACACCTTC. It yields the protein CASSLVETGFSYGYTF. The gene calls are TRBV11-2 and TRBJ1-2; TRBD1 might be the D (6 bases). Trimming left V 1 base short and J 5 bases short, with 17 bases between. This CDR3 has 16 amino acids. Looked up from germline, CDR1 is SGHAT and CDR2 is FQNNGV.